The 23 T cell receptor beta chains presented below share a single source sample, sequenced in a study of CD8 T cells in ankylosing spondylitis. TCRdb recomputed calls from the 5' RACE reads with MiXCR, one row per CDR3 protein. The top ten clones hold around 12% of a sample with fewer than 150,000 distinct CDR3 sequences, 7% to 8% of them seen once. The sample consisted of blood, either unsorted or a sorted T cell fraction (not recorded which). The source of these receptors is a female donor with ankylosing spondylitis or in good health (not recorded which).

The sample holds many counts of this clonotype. CDR3 bases: TGTGCCAGCAGCTTGATAGGTCCTTCGGAGACCCAGTACTTC. This translates into CASSLIGPSETQYF. The rearrangement joins TRBV5-4 to TRBJ2-5; D is undetermined. V was cut by 1 base and J by 5 bases, with 12 bases left in between. The CDR3 is 14 amino acids. CDR1 is SGHNT, CDR2 YYREEE, per germline (reference sequence).

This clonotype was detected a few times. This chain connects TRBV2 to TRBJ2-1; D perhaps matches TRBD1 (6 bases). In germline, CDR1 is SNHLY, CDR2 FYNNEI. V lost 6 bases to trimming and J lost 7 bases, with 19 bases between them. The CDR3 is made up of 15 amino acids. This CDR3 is CASRDGTTRANEQFF. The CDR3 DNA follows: TGTGCCAGCAGAGACGGGACAACCAGGGCTAATGAGCAGTTCTTC.

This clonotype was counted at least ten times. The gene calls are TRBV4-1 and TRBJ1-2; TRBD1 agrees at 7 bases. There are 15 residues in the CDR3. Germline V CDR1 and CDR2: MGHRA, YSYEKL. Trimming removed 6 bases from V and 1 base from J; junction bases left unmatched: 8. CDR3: CASRAETGHNYGYTF. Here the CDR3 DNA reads TGCGCCAGCAGGGCTGAGACAGGGCATAACTATGGCTACACCTTC.

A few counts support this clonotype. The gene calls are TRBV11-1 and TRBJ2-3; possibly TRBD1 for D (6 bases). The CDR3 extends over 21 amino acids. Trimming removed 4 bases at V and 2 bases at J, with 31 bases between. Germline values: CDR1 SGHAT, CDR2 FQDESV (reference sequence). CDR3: CASSSPAKGQRNIPLTDTQYF. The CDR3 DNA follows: TGTGCCAGCAGCTCCCCAGCAAAGGGACAACGGAATATCCCCCTCACAGATACGCAGTATTTT. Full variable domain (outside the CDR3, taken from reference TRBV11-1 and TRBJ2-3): EAEVAQSPRYKITEKSQAVAFWCDPISGHATLYWYRQILGQGPELLVQFQDESVVDDSQLPKDRFSAERLKGVDSTLKIQPAELGDSAMYLCASSSPAKGQRNIPLTDTQYFGPGTRLTVL.

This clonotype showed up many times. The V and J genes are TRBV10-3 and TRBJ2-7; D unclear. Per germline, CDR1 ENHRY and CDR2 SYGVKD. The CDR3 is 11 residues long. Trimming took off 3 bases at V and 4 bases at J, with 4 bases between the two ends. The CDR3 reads CAISDRYEQYF. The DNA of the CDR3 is TGTGCCATCAGTGATCGGTACGAGCAGTACTTC.

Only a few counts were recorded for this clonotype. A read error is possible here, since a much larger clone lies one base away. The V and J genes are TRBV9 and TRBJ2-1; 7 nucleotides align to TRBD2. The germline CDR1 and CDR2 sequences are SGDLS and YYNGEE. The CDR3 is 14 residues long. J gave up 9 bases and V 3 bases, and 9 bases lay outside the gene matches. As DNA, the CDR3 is TGTGCCAGCAGCGCAGAAGCGGGGCGTGGTGAGCAGTTCTTC. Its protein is CASSAEAGRGEQFF. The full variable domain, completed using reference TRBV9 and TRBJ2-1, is DSGVTQTPKHLITATGQRVTLRCSPRSGDLSVYWYQQSLDQGLQFLIQYYNGEERAKGNILERFSAQQFPDLHSELNLSSLELGDSALYFCASSAEAGRGEQFFGPGTRLTVL.

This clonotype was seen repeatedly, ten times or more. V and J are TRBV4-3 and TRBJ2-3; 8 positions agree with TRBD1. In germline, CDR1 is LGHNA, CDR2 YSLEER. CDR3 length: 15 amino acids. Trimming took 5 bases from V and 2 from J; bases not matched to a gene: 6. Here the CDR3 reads CASSFGDRHTDTQYF. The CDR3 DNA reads TGCGCCAGCAGCTTCGGGGACAGGCACACAGATACGCAGTATTTT.

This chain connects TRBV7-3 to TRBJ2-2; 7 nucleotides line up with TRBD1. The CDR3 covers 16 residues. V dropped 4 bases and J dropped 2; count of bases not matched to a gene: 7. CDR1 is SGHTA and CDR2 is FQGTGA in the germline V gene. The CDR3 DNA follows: TGTGCCAGCAGCTCCCCCGGGACAGTAAACACCGGGGAGCTGTTTTTT. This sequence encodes CASSSPGTVNTGELFF.

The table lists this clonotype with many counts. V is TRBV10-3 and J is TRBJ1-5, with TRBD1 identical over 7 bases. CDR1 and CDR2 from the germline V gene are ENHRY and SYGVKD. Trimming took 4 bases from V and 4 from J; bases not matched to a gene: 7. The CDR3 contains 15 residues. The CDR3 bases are TGTGCCATCAGTGCGCATACAGGGGATAATCAGCCCCAGCATTTT. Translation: CAISAHTGDNQPQHF.

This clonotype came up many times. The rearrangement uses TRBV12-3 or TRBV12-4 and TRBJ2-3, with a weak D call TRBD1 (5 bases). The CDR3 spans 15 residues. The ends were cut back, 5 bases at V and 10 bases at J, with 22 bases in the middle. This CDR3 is CASSPGVRVAEPQYF. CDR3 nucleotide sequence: TGTGCCAGCAGTCCCGGAGTCAGGGTAGCAGAGCCGCAGTATTTT.

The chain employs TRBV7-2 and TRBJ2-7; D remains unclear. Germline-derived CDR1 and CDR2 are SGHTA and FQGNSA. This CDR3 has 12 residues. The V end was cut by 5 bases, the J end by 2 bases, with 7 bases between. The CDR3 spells CASSLPTYEQYF. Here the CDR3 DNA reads TGTGCCAGCAGCCTCCCCACCTACGAGCAGTACTTC.

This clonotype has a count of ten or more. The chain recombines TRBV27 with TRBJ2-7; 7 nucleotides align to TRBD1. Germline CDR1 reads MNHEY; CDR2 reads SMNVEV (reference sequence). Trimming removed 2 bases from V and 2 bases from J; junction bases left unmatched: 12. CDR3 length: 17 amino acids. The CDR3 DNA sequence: TGTGCCAGCAGTTTAAAGGGGGCAAGGGGGTTTCCCTACGAGCAGTACTTC. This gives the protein CASSLKGARGFPYEQYF.

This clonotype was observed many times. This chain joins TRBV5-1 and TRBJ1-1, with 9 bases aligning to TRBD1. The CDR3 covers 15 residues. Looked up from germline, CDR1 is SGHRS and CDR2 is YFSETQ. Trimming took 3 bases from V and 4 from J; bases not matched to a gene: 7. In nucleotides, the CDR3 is TGCGCCAGCAGCTCTGGACAGGGGAGGGGCACTGAAGCTTTCTTT. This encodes CASSSGQGRGTEAFF.

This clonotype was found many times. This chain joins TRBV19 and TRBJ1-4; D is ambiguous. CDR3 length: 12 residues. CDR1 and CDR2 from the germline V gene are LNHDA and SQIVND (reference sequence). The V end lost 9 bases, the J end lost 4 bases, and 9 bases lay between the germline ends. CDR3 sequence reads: CARLRDNEKLFF. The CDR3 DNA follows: TGTGCCAGACTCCGGGATAATGAAAAACTGTTTTTT.

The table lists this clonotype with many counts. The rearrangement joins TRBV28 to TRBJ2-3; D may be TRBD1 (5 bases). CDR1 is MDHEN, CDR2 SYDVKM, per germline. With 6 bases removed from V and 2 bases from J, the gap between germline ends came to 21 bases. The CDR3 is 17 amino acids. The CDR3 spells CASRPLGQKSPTDTQYF. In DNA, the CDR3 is TGTGCCAGCAGACCCCTCGGACAAAAATCCCCCACAGATACGCAGTATTTT.

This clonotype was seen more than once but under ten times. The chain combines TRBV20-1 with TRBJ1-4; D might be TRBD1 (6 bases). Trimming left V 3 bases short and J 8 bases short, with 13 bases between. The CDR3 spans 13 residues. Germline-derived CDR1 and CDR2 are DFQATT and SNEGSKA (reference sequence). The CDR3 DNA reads TGCAGTGCTAGTGTCAGGGGAGGGGAAAAACTGTTTTTT. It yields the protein CSASVRGGEKLFF.

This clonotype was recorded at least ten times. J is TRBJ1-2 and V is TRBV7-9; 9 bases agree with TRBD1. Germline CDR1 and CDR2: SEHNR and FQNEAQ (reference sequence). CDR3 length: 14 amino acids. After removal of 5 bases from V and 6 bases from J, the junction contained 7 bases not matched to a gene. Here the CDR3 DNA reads TGTGCCAGCAGCGCGTCCGGGACAGGGAATGGCTACACCTTC. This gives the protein CASSASGTGNGYTF.

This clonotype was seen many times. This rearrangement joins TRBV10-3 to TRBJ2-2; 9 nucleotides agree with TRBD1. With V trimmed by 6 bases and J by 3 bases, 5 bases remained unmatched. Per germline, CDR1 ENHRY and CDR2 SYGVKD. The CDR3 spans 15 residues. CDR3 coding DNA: TGTGCCATCAGGGCCGGGACAGGGTACACCGGGGAGCTGTTTTTT. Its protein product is CAIRAGTGYTGELFF.

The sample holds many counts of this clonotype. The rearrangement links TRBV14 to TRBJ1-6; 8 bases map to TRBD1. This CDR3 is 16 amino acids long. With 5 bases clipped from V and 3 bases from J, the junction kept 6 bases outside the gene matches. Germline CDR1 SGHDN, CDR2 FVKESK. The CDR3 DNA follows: TGTGCCAGCAGCTCCTACAGGGGGATCTATAATTCACCCCTCCACTTT. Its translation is CASSSYRGIYNSPLHF.

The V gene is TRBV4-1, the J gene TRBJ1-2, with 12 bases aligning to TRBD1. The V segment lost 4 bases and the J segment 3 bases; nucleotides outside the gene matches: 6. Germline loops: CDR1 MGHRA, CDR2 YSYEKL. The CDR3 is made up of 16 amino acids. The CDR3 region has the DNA TGCGCCAGCAGCCCCGGGACAGGGGGCCGGGACTATGGCTACACCTTC. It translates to CASSPGTGGRDYGYTF.

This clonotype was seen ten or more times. The CDR3 here is CASSAPGTAMNTEAFF. The DNA of the CDR3 is TGCGCCAGCAGCGCACCCGGGACAGCGATGAACACTGAAGCTTTCTTT. The chain joins TRBV5-1 to TRBJ1-1; 7 bases agree with TRBD1. The trim removed 4 bases at V and 0 bases at J, leaving 9 bases unmatched. This CDR3 has 16 amino acids. Germline-derived CDR1 and CDR2 are SGHRS and YFSETQ.

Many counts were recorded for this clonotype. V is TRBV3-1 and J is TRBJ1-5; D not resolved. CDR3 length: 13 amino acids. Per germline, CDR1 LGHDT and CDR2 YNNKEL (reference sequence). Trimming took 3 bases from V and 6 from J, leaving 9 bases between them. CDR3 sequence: CASSHPYGQPQHF. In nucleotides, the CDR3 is TGTGCCAGCAGCCATCCCTACGGTCAGCCCCAGCATTTT.

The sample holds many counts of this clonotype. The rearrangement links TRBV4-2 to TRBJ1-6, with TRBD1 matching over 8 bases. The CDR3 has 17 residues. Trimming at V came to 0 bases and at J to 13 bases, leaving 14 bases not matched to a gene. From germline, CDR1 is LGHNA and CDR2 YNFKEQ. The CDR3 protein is CASSQDLGTGQIRPLHF. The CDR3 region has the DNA TGTGCCAGCAGCCAAGATCTAGGGACAGGCCAGATTCGGCCCCTCCACTTT.